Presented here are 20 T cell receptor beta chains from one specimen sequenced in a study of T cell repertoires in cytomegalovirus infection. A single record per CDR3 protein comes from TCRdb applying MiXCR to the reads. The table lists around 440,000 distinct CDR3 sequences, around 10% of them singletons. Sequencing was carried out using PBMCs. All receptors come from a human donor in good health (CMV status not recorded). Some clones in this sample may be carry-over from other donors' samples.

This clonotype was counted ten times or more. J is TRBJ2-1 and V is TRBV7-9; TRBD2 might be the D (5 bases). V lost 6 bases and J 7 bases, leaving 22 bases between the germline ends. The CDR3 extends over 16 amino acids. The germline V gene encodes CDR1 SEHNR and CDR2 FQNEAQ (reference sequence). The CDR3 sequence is CASRKPGLAGGNEQFF. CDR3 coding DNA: TGTGCCAGCAGAAAGCCCGGGTTAGCCGGAGGAAATGAGCAGTTCTTC.

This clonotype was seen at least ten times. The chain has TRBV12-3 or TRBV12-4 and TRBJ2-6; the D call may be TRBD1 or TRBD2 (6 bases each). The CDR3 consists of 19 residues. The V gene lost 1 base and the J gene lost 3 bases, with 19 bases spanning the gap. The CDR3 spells CASSLVGGLGARGANVLTF. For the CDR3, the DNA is TGTGCCAGCAGTTTAGTTGGGGGGCTGGGGGCCCGTGGGGCCAACGTCCTGACTTTC.

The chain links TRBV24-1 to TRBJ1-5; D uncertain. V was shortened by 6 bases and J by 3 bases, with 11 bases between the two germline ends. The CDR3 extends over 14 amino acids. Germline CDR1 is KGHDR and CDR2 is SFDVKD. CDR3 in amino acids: CATSLGPSNQPQHF. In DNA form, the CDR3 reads TGTGCCACCAGTCTCGGTCCTTCCAATCAGCCCCAGCATTTT.

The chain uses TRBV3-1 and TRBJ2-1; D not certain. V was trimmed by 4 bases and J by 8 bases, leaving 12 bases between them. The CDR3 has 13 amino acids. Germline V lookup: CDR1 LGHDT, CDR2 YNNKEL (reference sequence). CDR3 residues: CASSRKGEYEQFF. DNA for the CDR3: TGTGCCAGCAGCCGTAAGGGCGAGTATGAGCAGTTCTTC.

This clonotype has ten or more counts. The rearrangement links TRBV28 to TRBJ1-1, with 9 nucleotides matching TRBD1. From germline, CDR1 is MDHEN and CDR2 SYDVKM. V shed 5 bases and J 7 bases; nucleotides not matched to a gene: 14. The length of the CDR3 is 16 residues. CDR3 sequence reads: CASSDDRGGRTGEAFF. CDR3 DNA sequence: TGTGCCAGCAGTGACGACAGGGGGGGAAGGACGGGTGAAGCTTTCTTT.

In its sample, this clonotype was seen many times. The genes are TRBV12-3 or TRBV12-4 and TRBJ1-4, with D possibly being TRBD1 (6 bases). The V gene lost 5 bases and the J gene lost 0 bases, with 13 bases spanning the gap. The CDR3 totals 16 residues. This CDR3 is CASSPGTLTTNEKLFF. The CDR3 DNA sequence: TGTGCCAGCAGTCCGGGGACACTGACAACTAATGAAAAACTGTTTTTT.

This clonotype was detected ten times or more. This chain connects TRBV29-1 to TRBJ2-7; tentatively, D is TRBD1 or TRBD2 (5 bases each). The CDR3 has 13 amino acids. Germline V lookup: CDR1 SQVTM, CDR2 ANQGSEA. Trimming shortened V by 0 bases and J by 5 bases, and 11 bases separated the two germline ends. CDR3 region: CSVEDGAFHEQYF. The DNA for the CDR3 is TGCAGCGTTGAAGACGGGGCTTTTCACGAGCAGTACTTC.

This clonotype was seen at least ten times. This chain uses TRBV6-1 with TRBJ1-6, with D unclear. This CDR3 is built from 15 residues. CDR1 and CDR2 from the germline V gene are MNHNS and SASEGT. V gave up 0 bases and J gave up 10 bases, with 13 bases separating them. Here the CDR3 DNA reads TGTGCCAGCAGTGAAGCCCCTCAACCCCACTCACCCCTCCACTTT. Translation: CASSEAPQPHSPLHF.

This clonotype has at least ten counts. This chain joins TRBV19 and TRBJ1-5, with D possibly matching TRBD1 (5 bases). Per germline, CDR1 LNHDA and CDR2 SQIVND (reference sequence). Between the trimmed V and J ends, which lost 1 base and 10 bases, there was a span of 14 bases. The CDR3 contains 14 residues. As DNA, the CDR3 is TGTGCCAGTAGTATAGGGGACGTAAGTAGCCCCCAGCATTTT. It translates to CASSIGDVSSPQHF. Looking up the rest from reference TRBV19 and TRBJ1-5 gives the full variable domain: DGGITQSPKYLFRKEGQNVTLSCEQNLNHDAMYWYRQDPGQGLRLIYYSQIVNDFQKGDIAEGYSVSREKKESFPLTVTSAQKNPTAFYLCASSIGDVSSPQHFGDGTRLSIL.

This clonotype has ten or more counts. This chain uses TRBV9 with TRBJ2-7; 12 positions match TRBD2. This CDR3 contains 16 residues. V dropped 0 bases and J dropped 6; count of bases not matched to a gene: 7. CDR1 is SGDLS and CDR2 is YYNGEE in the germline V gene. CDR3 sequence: CASSVGLAGAASEQYF. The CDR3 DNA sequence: TGTGCCAGCAGCGTAGGACTAGCGGGAGCAGCTAGCGAGCAGTACTTC.

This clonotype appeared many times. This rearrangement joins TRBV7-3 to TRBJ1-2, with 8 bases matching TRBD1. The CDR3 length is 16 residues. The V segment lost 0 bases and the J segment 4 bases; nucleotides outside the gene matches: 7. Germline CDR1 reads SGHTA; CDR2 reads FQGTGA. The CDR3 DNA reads TGTGCCAGCAGCTTAACTCGGGCAGGGGGCGCCTATGGCTACACCTTC. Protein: CASSLTRAGGAYGYTF.

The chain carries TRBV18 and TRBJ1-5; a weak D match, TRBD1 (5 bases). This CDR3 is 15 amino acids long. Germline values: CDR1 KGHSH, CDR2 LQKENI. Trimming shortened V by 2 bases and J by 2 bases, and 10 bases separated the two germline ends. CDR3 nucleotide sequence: TGTGCCAGCTCACCATCCAGGGTGGGCAATCAGCCCCAGCATTTT. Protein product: CASSPSRVGNQPQHF.

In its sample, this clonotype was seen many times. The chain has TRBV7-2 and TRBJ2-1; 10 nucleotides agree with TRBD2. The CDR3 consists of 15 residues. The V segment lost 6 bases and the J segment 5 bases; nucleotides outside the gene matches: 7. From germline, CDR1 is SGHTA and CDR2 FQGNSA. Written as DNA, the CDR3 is TGTGCCAGCAGGCCTCCTAGCGGGGGTAACAATGAGCAGTTCTTC. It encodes CASRPPSGGNNEQFF. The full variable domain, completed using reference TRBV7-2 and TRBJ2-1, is GAGVSQSPSNKVTEKGKDVELRCDPISGHTALYWYRQSLGQGLEFLIYFQGNSAPDKSGLPSDRFSAERTGGSVSTLTIQRTQQEDSAVYLCASRPPSGGNNEQFFGPGTRLTVL.

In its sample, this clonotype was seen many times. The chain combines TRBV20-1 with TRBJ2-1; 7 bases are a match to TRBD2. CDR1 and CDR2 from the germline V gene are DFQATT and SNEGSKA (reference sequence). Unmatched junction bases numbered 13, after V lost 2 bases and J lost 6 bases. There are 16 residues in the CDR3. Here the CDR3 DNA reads TGCAGTGCTAGAAGGCGGAATCTAGCGGCATCCAATGAGCAGTTCTTC. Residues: CSARRRNLAASNEQFF.

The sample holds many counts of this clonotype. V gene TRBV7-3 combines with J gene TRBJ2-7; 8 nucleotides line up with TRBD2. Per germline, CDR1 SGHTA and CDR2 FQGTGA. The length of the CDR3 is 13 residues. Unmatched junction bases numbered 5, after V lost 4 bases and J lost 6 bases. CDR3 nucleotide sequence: TGTGCCAGCAGCTCGGTAGCGGGATCCGAGCAGTACTTC. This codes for CASSSVAGSEQYF.

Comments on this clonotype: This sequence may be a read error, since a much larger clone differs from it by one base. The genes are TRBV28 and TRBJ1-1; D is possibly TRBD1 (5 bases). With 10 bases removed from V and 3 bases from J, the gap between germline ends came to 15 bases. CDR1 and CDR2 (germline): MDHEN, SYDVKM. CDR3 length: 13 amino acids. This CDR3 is CAIIGGTDTEAFF. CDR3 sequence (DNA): TGTGCCATCATCGGGGGTACGGACACTGAAGCTTTCTTT.

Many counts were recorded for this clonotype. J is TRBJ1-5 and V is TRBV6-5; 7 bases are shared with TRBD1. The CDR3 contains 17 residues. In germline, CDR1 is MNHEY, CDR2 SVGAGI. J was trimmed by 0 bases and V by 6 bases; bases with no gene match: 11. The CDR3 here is CASSPTGTDNSNQPQHF. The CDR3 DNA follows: TGTGCCAGCAGCCCTACCGGGACAGATAATAGCAATCAGCCCCAGCATTTT.

The CDR3: CASSLLAGGNTDTQYF. Here the CDR3 DNA reads TGTGCCAGCAGCTTACTAGCGGGAGGGAACACAGATACGCAGTATTTT. J is TRBJ2-3 and V is TRBV7-7, with 12 bases identical to TRBD2. The CDR3 loop spans 16 amino acids. CDR1 is SSHAT, CDR2 FNYEAQ, per germline (reference sequence). Trimming took 2 bases from V and 2 from J; bases not matched to a gene: 2.

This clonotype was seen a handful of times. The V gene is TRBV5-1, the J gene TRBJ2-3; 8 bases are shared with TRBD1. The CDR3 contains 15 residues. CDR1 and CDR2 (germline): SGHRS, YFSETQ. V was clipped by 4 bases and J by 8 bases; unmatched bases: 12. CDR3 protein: CASSGGQGPTVTQYF. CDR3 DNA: TGCGCCAGCAGCGGTGGACAGGGACCCACGGTTACGCAGTATTTT.

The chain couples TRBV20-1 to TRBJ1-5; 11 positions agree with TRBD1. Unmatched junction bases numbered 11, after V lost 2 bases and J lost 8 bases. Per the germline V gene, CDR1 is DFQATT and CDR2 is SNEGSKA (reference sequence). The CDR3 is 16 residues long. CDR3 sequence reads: CSARRGQGASIKPQHF. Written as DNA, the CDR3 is TGCAGTGCTAGACGAGGACAGGGGGCCTCTATAAAGCCCCAGCATTTT.